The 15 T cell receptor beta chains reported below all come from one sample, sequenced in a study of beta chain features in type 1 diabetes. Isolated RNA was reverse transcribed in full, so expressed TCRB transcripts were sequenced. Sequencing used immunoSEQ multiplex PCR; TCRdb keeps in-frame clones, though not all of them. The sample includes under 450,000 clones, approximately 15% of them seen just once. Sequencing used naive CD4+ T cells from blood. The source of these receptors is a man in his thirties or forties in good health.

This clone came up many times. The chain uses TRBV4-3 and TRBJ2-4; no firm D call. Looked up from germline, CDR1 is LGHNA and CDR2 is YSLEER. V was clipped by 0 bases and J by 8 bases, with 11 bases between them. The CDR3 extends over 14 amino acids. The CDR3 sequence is CASSQDWGRDIQYF. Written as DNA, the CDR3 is TGCGCCAGCAGCCAAGATTGGGGTAGAGACATTCAGTACTTC.

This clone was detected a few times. The CDR3 loop is CASSLDGGELAYNEQFF. CDR3 in DNA: TGTGCCAGCAGCTTGGACGGTGGGGAACTGGCATACAATGAGCAGTTCTTC. This chain uses TRBV5-4 with TRBJ2-1; D unclear. The V end was cut by 0 bases, the J end by 4 bases, with 17 bases between. This CDR3 has 17 amino acids. Germline values: CDR1 SGHNT, CDR2 YYREEE (reference sequence).

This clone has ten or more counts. Here the CDR3 DNA reads TGTGCCAGCAGCTTAAGACTAGCGGGAGGATACAATGAGCAGTTCTTC. It encodes CASSLRLAGGYNEQFF. The V call is TRBV13, the J call TRBJ2-1, with 13 nucleotides matching TRBD2. Germline V gene sequence: CDR1 PRHDT, CDR2 FYEKMQ (reference sequence). The V gene end was trimmed by 2 bases and the J gene end by 4 bases; junction bases not matched to a gene: 2. The CDR3 loop spans 16 amino acids.

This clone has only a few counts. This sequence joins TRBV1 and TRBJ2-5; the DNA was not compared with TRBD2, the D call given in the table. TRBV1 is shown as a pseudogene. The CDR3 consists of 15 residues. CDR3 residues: CTSTSGAITWETQYF. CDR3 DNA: TGCACCAGTACTAGCGGGGCGATTACCTGGGAGACCCAGTACTTC.

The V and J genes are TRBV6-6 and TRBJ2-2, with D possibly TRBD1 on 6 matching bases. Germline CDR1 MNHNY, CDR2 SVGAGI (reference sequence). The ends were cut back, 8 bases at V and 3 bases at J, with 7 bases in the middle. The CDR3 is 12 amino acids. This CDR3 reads CASQGYTGELFF. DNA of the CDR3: TGTGCCAGCCAGGGGTACACCGGGGAGCTGTTTTTT.

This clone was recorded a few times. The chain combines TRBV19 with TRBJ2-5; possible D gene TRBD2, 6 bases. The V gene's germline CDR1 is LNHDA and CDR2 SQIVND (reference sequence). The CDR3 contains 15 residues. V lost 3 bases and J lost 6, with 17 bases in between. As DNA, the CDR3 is TGTGCCAGTAGTATCATGGGGGACTGGGGAAAGACCCAGTACTTC. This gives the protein CASSIMGDWGKTQYF.

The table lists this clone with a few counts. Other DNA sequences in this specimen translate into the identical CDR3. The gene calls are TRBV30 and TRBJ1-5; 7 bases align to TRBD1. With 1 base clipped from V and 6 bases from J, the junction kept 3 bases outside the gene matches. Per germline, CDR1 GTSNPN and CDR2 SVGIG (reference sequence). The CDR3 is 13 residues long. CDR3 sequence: CAWSGRGGQPQHF. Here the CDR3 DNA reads TGTGCCTGGAGTGGCAGGGGGGGTCAGCCCCAGCATTTT.

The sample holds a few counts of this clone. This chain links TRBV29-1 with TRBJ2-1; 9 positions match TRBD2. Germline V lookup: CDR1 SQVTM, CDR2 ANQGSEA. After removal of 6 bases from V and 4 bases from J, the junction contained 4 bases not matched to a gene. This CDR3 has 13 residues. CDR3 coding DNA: TGCAGCGTAAGGCGGGGGGGTTACAATGAGCAGTTCTTC. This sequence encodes CSVRRGGYNEQFF.

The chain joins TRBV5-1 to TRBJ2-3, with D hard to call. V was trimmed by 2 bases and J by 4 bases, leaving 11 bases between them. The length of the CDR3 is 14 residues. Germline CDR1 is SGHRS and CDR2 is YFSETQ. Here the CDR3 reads CASSLNRIPDTQYF. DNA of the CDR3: TGCGCCAGCAGCTTAAATAGAATCCCAGATACGCAGTATTTT.

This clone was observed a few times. CDR3 region: CASSLLDEDPTYYEQYF. The DNA for the CDR3 is TGTGCCAGCAGCCTCCTTGATGAGGACCCGACGTATTACGAGCAGTACTTC. The rearrangement links TRBV11-2 to TRBJ2-7; the D is unclear. Germline-derived CDR1 and CDR2 are SGHAT and FQNNGV. The CDR3 is 17 residues long. Trimming stripped 5 bases from V and 4 bases from J, with 24 bases between.

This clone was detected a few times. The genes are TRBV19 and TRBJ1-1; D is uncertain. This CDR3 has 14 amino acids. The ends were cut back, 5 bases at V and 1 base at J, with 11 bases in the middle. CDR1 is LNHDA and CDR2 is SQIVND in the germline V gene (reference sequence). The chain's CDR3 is CASSRFPENTEAFF. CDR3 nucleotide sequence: TGTGCCAGTAGTCGGTTCCCAGAGAACACTGAAGCTTTCTTT. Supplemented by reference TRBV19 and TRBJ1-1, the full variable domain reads DGGITQSPKYLFRKEGQNVTLSCEQNLNHDAMYWYRQDPGQGLRLIYYSQIVNDFQKGDIAEGYSVSREKKESFPLTVTSAQKNPTAFYLCASSRFPENTEAFFGQGTRLTVV.

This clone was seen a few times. Here the CDR3 DNA reads TGTGCCAGCTCACCCGATGCGGGCGGCTACGAGCAGTACTTC. Amino acid sequence: CASSPDAGGYEQYF. The rearrangement joins TRBV18 to TRBJ2-7; TRBD2 is a possible D gene (5 bases). Looked up from germline, CDR1 is KGHSH and CDR2 is LQKENI. The CDR3 has 14 residues. Trimming removed 3 bases from V and 3 bases from J, with 12 bases in between.

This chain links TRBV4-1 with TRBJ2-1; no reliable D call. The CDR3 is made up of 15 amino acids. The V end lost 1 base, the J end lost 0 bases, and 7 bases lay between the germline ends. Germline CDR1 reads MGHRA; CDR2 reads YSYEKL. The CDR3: CASSQVAPSYNEQFF. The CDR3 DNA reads TGCGCCAGCAGCCAAGTGGCCCCCTCCTACAATGAGCAGTTCTTC.

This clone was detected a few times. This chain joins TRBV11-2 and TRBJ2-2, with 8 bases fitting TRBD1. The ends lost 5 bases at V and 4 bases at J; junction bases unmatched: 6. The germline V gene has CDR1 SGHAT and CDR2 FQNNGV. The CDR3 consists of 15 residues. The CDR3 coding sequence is TGTGCCAGCAGCCCCGGACAGGGCGGCACCGGGGAGCTGTTTTTT. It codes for CASSPGQGGTGELFF.

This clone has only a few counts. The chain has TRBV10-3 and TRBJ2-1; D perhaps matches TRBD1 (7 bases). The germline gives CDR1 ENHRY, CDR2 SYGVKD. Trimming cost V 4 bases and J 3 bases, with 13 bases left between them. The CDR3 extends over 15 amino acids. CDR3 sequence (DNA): TGTGCCATCAGTGGGGCGGGACAGCTCTACAATGAGCAGTTCTTC. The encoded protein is CAISGAGQLYNEQFF.